This TCR beta chain was recovered during a study of regulatory and conventional T cells in RAG deficiency. Blood CD4+ CD25-high CD127-low regulatory T cells supplied the genomic DNA template. Measured with immunoSEQ multiplex PCR; TCRdb has only the in-frame clones, and not every one. Counted here are around 29,000 clones, about 93% occurring once; the ten biggest clones make up approximately 0.8%. This clone was seen only a few times. Germline CDR1 and CDR2: MNHNS and SASEGT. V was clipped by 4 bases and J by 4 bases, with 10 bases between them. This CDR3 contains 13 residues. These data were also reused for a study on regulatory T cells. That work states: Primers: 52 TRBV forward and 13 TRBJ reverse.

Source material: Tregs sorted from blood. The chain joins TRBV6-1 to TRBJ1-2; D possibly corresponds to TRBD1 (6 bases). The TCR sequence derives from a human donor in good health. The CDR3, as DNA: TGTGCCAGCAGTGTTATCAGGGGCTATGGCTACACCTTC. It codes for CASSVIRGYGYTF.